One sample yielded the 23 T cell receptor beta chains listed below, sequenced in a study of cytomegalovirus exposure and HLA in healthy donors. The study ran its PCR with 60 Vbeta and 13 Jbeta primers. Only in-frame clones appear in the TCRdb table, and some are missing; sequencing was by immunoSEQ multiplex PCR. The sample has 85,000 to 120,000 clones, roughly 76% seen once. Source material: PBMCs. Receptors originate from a woman aged 50 to 65 in good health and CMV-seropositive.

The chain combines TRBV6-1 with TRBJ1-1; weak D call: TRBD1 (5 bases). The CDR3 length is 15 residues. V was cut by 6 bases and J by 1 base, with 15 bases left in between. The germline gives CDR1 MNHNS, CDR2 SASEGT. CDR3 sequence (DNA): TGTGCCAGCAGCTTGGAGGGACGGTCGAACACTGAAGCTTTCTTT. Its protein is CASSLEGRSNTEAFF.

The chain carries TRBV28 and TRBJ1-5; D is undetermined. V dropped 7 bases and J dropped 0 bases, with 13 bases sitting between them. The CDR3 is made up of 15 amino acids. Germline V gene data show CDR1 as MDHEN and CDR2 as SYDVKM. Here the CDR3 DNA reads TGTGCCAGCACCTCAACCGTCTATAGCAATCAGCCCCAGCATTTT. This codes for CASTSTVYSNQPQHF.

This clone was seen only a few times. V is TRBV18 and J is TRBJ1-1, with 7 bases aligning to TRBD1. Germline CDR1 reads KGHSH; CDR2 reads LQKENI. Trimming removed 3 bases from V and 0 bases from J; junction bases left unmatched: 10. The CDR3 extends over 17 amino acids. This CDR3 reads CASSPRGVAIMNTEAFF. In nucleotides, the CDR3 is TGTGCCAGCTCACCCAGGGGGGTCGCGATCATGAACACTGAAGCTTTCTTT.

This clone appeared many times. The rearrangement joins TRBV5-4 to TRBJ1-5; 7 positions match TRBD1. There are 13 residues in the CDR3. CDR1 and CDR2 (germline): SGHNT, YYREEE (reference sequence). V was clipped by 2 bases and J by 5 bases; unmatched bases: 1. CDR3 loop: CASSFGQDQPQHF. In DNA form, the CDR3 reads TGTGCCAGCAGCTTTGGACAGGATCAGCCCCAGCATTTT.

The CDR3 DNA is TGTGCCAGCAGCTTACGGCGGGGGTCTAGCACAGATACGCAGTATTTT. Its protein is CASSLRRGSSTDTQYF. The rearrangement links TRBV11-2 to TRBJ2-3; 7 nucleotides match TRBD2. The CDR3 totals 16 residues. CDR1 and CDR2 from the germline V gene are SGHAT and FQNNGV. Trimming removed 2 bases from V and 0 bases from J; junction bases left unmatched: 5.

This clone was detected a few times. This rearrangement joins TRBV5-4 to TRBJ2-7; the D gene is possibly TRBD1 (6 bases). The germline V gene has CDR1 SGHNT and CDR2 YYREEE (reference sequence). The length of the CDR3 is 13 residues. V lost 4 bases to trimming and J lost 3 bases, with 11 bases between them. CDR3 protein: CASSPSGDYEQYF. The CDR3 DNA reads TGTGCCAGCAGCCCCTCAGGGGACTACGAGCAGTACTTC.

The V call is TRBV30, the J call TRBJ2-1; D might be TRBD2 (6 bases). V lost 0 bases, J lost 3 bases, and 9 bases lay in between. Germline CDR1 and CDR2: GTSNPN and SVGIG (reference sequence). CDR3 length: 14 residues. The DNA for the CDR3 is TGTGCCTGGAGTGTCAAAGCGGGCTACAATGAGCAGTTCTTC. Translation: CAWSVKAGYNEQFF.

The chain couples TRBV6-1 to TRBJ1-5; 8 bases align to TRBD1. CDR3 length: 17 residues. The trim removed 3 bases at V and 6 bases at J, leaving 13 bases unmatched. Germline loops: CDR1 MNHNS, CDR2 SASEGT. CDR3 residues: CASSDHVGGQGSQPQHF. CDR3 coding DNA: TGTGCCAGCAGTGACCACGTTGGCGGACAGGGCTCTCAGCCCCAGCATTTT.

The chain links TRBV6-1 to TRBJ2-5, with a possible D match to TRBD2 (5 bases). The V gene's germline CDR1 is MNHNS and CDR2 SASEGT. Trimming shortened V by 3 bases and J by 4 bases, and 9 bases separated the two germline ends. The CDR3 has 13 residues. This CDR3 reads CASSDSRGETQYF. CDR3 nucleotide sequence: TGTGCCAGCAGTGATAGTCGGGGAGAGACCCAGTACTTC.

This clone was picked up one time. The J gene is TRBJ2-7, the V gene TRBV28; 11 nucleotides agree with TRBD1. Germline loops: CDR1 MDHEN, CDR2 SYDVKM. The CDR3 length is 15 residues. V shed 1 base, J shed 5 bases, and the junction held 4 bases outside the gene matches. The CDR3 here is CASSLFPGQGDEQYF. CDR3 in DNA: TGTGCCAGCAGTTTATTCCCGGGACAGGGGGACGAGCAGTACTTC.

In DNA form, the CDR3 reads TGTGCCAGCAGTTCCCGCGCCGGGACTTTATCCGAGCAGTACTTC. It translates to CASSSRAGTLSEQYF. V and J are TRBV27 and TRBJ2-5; a possible D gene is TRBD2 (6 bases). The DNA end favors TRBJ2-7, so the J call may be wrong. The CDR3 totals 15 residues. CDR1 and CDR2 (germline): MNHEY, SMNVEV (reference sequence).

The rearrangement uses TRBV21-1 and TRBJ1-5. TRBV21-1 is flagged as a pseudogene. The CDR3 sequence is 16 residues long. The CDR3 spells CASSKEVVEDNQPQHF. CDR3 DNA: TGTGCCAGCAGCAAGGAGGTCGTAGAAGACAATCAGCCCCAGCATTTT.

J is TRBJ1-2 and V is TRBV28; no reliable D call. V gave up 3 bases and J gave up 2 bases, with 7 bases separating them. This CDR3 is 13 amino acids long. CDR1 and CDR2 from the germline V gene are MDHEN and SYDVKM. CDR3 residues: CASSLYTNYGYTF. The CDR3 DNA follows: TGTGCCAGCAGTTTGTACACCAACTATGGCTACACCTTC.

This clone was recorded many times. The chain has TRBV18 and TRBJ1-1, with unresolved D. The CDR3 has 13 residues. Trimming stripped 7 bases from V and 4 bases from J, with 13 bases between. Germline V gives CDR1 KGHSH, CDR2 LQKENI. The CDR3 spells CASFSVSVTEAFF. CDR3 DNA: TGTGCCAGCTTCTCGGTCAGCGTCACTGAAGCTTTCTTT.

The chain joins TRBV4-2 to TRBJ2-1; perhaps TRBD2 as D (7 bases). Germline CDR1 is LGHNA and CDR2 is YNFKEQ. The CDR3 sequence is 16 residues long. V lost 1 base and J 5 bases, leaving 15 bases between the germline ends. This CDR3 is CASSQVKGGLDNEQFF. Written as DNA, the CDR3 is TGTGCCAGCAGCCAAGTCAAGGGGGGGTTAGACAATGAGCAGTTCTTC.

This clone appeared once. J is TRBJ1-2 and V is TRBV18; the match to TRBD1 covers 9 bases. V was pared by 4 bases and J by 4 bases, with 4 bases of the junction left unmatched. The length of the CDR3 is 14 residues. Germline CDR1 and CDR2: KGHSH and LQKENI. CDR3 loop: CASSQEQGAYGYTF. The CDR3 coding sequence is TGTGCCAGCTCACAGGAACAGGGGGCCTATGGCTACACCTTC.

V usage is TRBV19 and J usage is TRBJ1-1; 8 bases agree with TRBD1. Germline CDR1 LNHDA, CDR2 SQIVND (reference sequence). Trimming removed 3 bases from V and 6 bases from J; junction bases left unmatched: 6. CDR3 length: 14 residues. CDR3 nucleotide sequence: TGTGCCAGTAGTATTCAGGGGGCGATGGCTGAAGCTTTCTTT. Encoded protein: CASSIQGAMAEAFF.

This clone was seen only once. The V call is TRBV12-5, the J call TRBJ1-1; 7 bases fit TRBD1. Germline V gene data show CDR1 as LGHNT and CDR2 as FRNRAP. V was clipped by 6 bases and J by 4 bases; unmatched bases: 8. This CDR3 has 14 residues. The CDR3 nucleotides read TGTGCTAGTGGCCCTGACAGGGCTCCCACTGAAGCTTTCTTT. This sequence encodes CASGPDRAPTEAFF.

The rearrangement links TRBV5-1 to TRBJ2-7, with 7 bases lining up with TRBD1. Germline V gives CDR1 SGHRS, CDR2 YFSETQ. This CDR3 is 15 amino acids long. The trim removed 4 bases at V and 5 bases at J, leaving 12 bases unmatched. The CDR3 DNA follows: TGCGCCAGCAGCCGCAGAGACAGGGATGGGGACGAGCAGTACTTC. Protein: CASSRRDRDGDEQYF.

The chain couples TRBV11-2 to TRBJ2-5; 7 nucleotides line up with TRBD1. Germline V gives CDR1 SGHAT, CDR2 FQNNGV. CDR3 size: 14 residues. Trimming removed 1 base from V and 5 bases from J; junction bases left unmatched: 4. The CDR3 sequence is CASSLGQGWETQYF. The DNA of the CDR3 is TGTGCCAGCAGCTTAGGACAGGGTTGGGAGACCCAGTACTTC.

V usage is TRBV7-9 and J usage is TRBJ2-5; D uncertain. Germline V CDR1 and CDR2: SEHNR, FQNEAQ (reference sequence). This CDR3 is built from 13 residues. Trimming removed 5 bases at V and 4 bases at J, with 11 bases between. The CDR3, as DNA: TGTGCCAGCAGCCCTCCATCTATAGAGACCCAGTACTTC. It is translated as CASSPPSIETQYF.

The chain combines TRBV5-1 with TRBJ2-7, with D possibly being TRBD1 (6 bases). V dropped 5 bases and J dropped 1 base, with 16 bases sitting between them. The CDR3 covers 15 residues. Per the germline V gene, CDR1 is SGHRS and CDR2 is YFSETQ. CDR3 sequence (DNA): TGCGCCAGCAGATCCGGGACACCCTCTTCCTACGAGCAGTACTTC. This translates into CASRSGTPSSYEQYF.

The genes are TRBV5-1 and TRBJ2-2, with a tentative D call TRBD1 (5 bases). Germline values: CDR1 SGHRS, CDR2 YFSETQ. The CDR3 consists of 15 residues. V shed 2 bases and J shed 0 bases, with 8 bases lying between them. The DNA of the CDR3 is TGCGCCAGCAGCTTACTGGGGCCGAACACCGGGGAGCTGTTTTTT. As protein: CASSLLGPNTGELFF.